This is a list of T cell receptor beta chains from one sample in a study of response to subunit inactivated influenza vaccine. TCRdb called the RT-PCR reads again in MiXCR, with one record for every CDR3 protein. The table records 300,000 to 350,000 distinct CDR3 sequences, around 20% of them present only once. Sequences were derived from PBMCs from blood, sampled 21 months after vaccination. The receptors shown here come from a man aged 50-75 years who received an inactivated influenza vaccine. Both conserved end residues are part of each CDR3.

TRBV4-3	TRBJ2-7	CASSRTRTGDEQYF
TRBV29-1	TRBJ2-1	CSVDTQNYNEQFF
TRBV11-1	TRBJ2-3	CASSLRNPTDTQYF
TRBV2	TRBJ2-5	CASSDMGLAEETQYF
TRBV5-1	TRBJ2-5	CASSSGQAQETQYF
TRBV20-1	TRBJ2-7	CSARDGTSASYEQYF
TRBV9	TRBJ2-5	CASSVGPTETQYF
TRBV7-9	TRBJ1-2	CASSLVSQNIYTF
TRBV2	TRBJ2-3	CASSFRPITSGRWTDTQYF
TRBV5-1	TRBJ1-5	CASSSGDRAGQPQHF
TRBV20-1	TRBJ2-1	CSARESVLTSGSPYNEQFF
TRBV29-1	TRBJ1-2	CSVVSSRFTNYGYTF
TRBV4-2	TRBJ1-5	CASSQDPVSNQPQHF
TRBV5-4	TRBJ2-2	CASSGRTPGTGELFF
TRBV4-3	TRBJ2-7	CASSQVVDRSYEQYF
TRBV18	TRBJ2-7	CASSPRAIGYEQYF
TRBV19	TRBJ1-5	CASSGDRRQPQHF
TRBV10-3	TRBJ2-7	CAISAPGLAGVEEQYF
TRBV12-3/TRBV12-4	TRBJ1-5	CASSLSGDGRLPQHF
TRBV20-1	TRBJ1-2	CSARDRGTLYGYTF
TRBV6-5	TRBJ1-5	CASSYSSYSNQPQHF
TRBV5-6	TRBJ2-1	CASSLGAPLYEQFF
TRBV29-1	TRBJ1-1	CSVAWPNTEAFF